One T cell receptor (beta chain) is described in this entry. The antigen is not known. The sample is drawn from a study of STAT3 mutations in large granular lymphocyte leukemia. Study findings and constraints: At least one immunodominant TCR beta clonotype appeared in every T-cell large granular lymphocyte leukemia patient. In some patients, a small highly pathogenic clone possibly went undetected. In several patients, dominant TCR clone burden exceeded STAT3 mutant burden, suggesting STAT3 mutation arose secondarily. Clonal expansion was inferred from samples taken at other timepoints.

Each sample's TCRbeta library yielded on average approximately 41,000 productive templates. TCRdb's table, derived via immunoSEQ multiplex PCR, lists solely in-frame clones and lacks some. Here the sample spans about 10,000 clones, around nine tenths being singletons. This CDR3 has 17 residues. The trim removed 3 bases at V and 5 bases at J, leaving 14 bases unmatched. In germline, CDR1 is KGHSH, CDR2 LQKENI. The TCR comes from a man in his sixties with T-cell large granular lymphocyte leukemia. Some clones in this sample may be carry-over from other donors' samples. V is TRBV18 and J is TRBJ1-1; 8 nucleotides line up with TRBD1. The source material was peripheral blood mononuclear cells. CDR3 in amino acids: CASSPLLKQGANTEAFF. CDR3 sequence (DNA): TGTGCCAGCTCACCGCTACTTAAGCAGGGGGCGAATACTGAAGCTTTCTTT.